The next 22 T cell receptor beta chains were all read from a single sample in a study of identical twins. TCRdb re-analysed the 5' RACE reads in MiXCR, keeping a single row per CDR3 protein. The sample records 300,000 to 350,000 distinct CDR3 sequences, roughly an eighth being singletons. The same specimen was also included in a second study, on yellow fever vaccine responses in identical twins.

Sequencing was performed on CD8+ T cells sorted from blood. The receptors stem from a woman in her late teens or twenties in good health.

This clonotype turned up a few times. This chain uses TRBV3-1 with TRBJ2-7, with TRBD1 matching 9 bases. V lost 2 bases to trimming and J lost 2 bases; unmatched junction nucleotides: 7. This CDR3 contains 16 residues. Germline loops: CDR1 LGHDT, CDR2 YNNKEL (reference sequence). CDR3 nucleotide sequence: TGTGCCAGCAGCCAACAACAGGGGGCTTATACCTACGAGCAGTACTTC. Its protein product is CASSQQQGAYTYEQYF.

The V gene is TRBV27, the J gene TRBJ2-1; D ambiguous. V was pared by 3 bases and J by 0 bases, with 15 bases between. The CDR3 contains 17 residues. From germline, CDR1 is MNHEY and CDR2 SMNVEV (reference sequence). The CDR3, as DNA: TGTGCCAGCAGTTTCGGATGGTTTTCTAGCTCCTACAATGAGCAGTTCTTC. As protein: CASSFGWFSSSYNEQFF.

The sample holds many counts of this clonotype. The gene calls are TRBV5-5 and TRBJ2-4, with TRBD2 identical over 12 bases. Trimming cost V 3 bases and J 15 bases; bases outside gene matches: 10. The CDR3 runs to 14 residues. Germline CDR1 SGHKS, CDR2 YYEKEE (reference sequence). The CDR3 spells CASSYGTSGSFSYF. CDR3 DNA sequence: TGTGCCAGCAGCTACGGGACTAGCGGGTCCTTTTCGTACTTC.

V gene TRBV6-5 combines with J gene TRBJ1-2, with D unresolved. Germline CDR1 and CDR2: MNHEY and SVGAGI. Trimming left V 2 bases short and J 6 bases short, with 7 bases between. CDR3 length equals 12 residues. The chain's CDR3 is CASSYGGNGYTF. The CDR3, as DNA: TGTGCCAGCAGTTACGGCGGGAATGGCTACACCTTC.

V and J are TRBV6-1 and TRBJ2-1; no clear D gene. CDR1 is MNHNS, CDR2 SASEGT, per germline. The CDR3 totals 13 residues. As DNA, the CDR3 is TGTGTTACAGCCCACCCAAGGTACAATGAGCAGTTCTTC. This translates into CVTAHPRYNEQFF.

The sample holds a few counts of this clonotype. J is TRBJ2-7 and V is TRBV12-3 or TRBV12-4; 14 bases are shared with TRBD2. This CDR3 is built from 18 residues. Unmatched junction bases numbered 7, after V lost 1 base and J lost 2 bases. The CDR3 region has the DNA TGTGCCAGCAGTTTAGGAGGGACTAGCGGGAGTTCAGCCTACGAGCAGTACTTC. Protein product: CASSLGGTSGSSAYEQYF.

In this sample, this clonotype turned up a few times. The chain couples TRBV29-1 to TRBJ2-2, with D possibly being TRBD2 (7 bases). V was cut by 5 bases and J by 7 bases, with 14 bases left in between. The CDR3 contains 13 residues. Germline CDR1 is SQVTM and CDR2 is ANQGSEA. The CDR3 here is CSVQRGGGGELFF. CDR3 DNA: TGCAGCGTTCAACGCGGGGGCGGCGGGGAGCTGTTTTTT.

This clonotype was recorded a few times. V usage is TRBV7-3 and J usage is TRBJ2-3; TRBD2 matches 8 bases. Germline trimming cut 8 bases from V and 4 bases from J; bases unmatched to any gene: 11. The length of the CDR3 is 15 residues. Germline CDR1 SGHTA, CDR2 FQGTGA. CDR3 protein: CASSPSGGRADTQYF. CDR3 nucleotide sequence: TGTGCCAGCTCCCCTTCGGGAGGGCGGGCAGATACGCAGTATTTT.

This clonotype was detected only a few times. The V and J genes are TRBV10-2 and TRBJ2-1; 9 positions agree with TRBD2. The CDR3 loop spans 15 amino acids. Germline V gene lookup returns CDR1 WSHSY and CDR2 SAAADI. Germline trimming cut 4 bases from V and 8 bases from J; bases unmatched to any gene: 9. CDR3 residues: CASSAWRGGSDEQFF. In DNA, the CDR3 is TGCGCCAGCAGTGCTTGGCGGGGGGGTTCGGATGAGCAGTTCTTC.

This clonotype was observed a few times. The DNA of the CDR3 is TGTGCCAGCGGTCTAACGGGGGGTTCCGGAGAGACCCAGTACTTC. Its translation is CASGLTGGSGETQYF. J is TRBJ2-5 and V is TRBV2; 7 bases map to TRBD2. The V gene end was trimmed by 8 bases and the J gene end by 4 bases; junction bases not matched to a gene: 13. Germline V gene sequence: CDR1 SNHLY, CDR2 FYNNEI. The CDR3 sequence is 15 residues long. The full variable domain, completed using reference TRBV2 and TRBJ2-5, is EPEVTQTPSHQVTQMGQEVILRCVPISNHLYFYWYRQILGQKVEFLVSFYNNEISEKSEIFDDQFSVERPDGSNFTLKIRSTKLEDSAMYFCASGLTGGSGETQYFGPGTRLLVL.

The chain is built from TRBV20-1 and TRBJ2-3, with a weak D call TRBD1 (6 bases). The V and J ends lost 4 bases and 4 bases respectively, with 9 bases between them. The germline CDR1 and CDR2 sequences are DFQATT and SNEGSKA (reference sequence). The CDR3 extends over 12 amino acids. The CDR3 nucleotides read TGCAGTGCTATCCAGGGGCCAGATACGCAGTATTTT. This translates into CSAIQGPDTQYF.

This clonotype came up a few times. J is TRBJ2-1 and V is TRBV7-9; D not resolved. The CDR3 spans 11 residues. Germline V gives CDR1 SEHNR, CDR2 FQNEAQ (reference sequence). Trimming cost V 8 bases and J 5 bases, with 7 bases left between them. Written as DNA, the CDR3 is TGTGCCAGCTGGAATAACAATGAGCAGTTCTTC. Amino acids: CASWNNNEQFF.

This clonotype was seen more than once but under ten times. V and J are TRBV7-2 and TRBJ2-5; D perhaps matches TRBD1 (6 bases). Germline V gene data show CDR1 as SGHTA and CDR2 as FQGNSA. V was clipped by 4 bases and J by 5 bases, with 14 bases between them. The CDR3 spans 14 residues. DNA for the CDR3: TGTGCCAGCAGCTGGGGGCGGATGATTGAGACCCAGTACTTC. Translated: CASSWGRMIETQYF.

This clonotype appeared a few times. The chain employs TRBV2 and TRBJ2-1; the D gene is possibly TRBD2 (5 bases). CDR3 size: 17 residues. Germline-derived CDR1 and CDR2 are SNHLY and FYNNEI. Between the trimmed V and J ends, which lost 10 bases and 10 bases, there was a span of 32 bases. Here the CDR3 reads CATERDPKRSRAREQFF. CDR3 nucleotides: TGTGCCACCGAGAGAGACCCCAAGCGGAGCCGAGCACGGGAGCAGTTCTTC.

This clonotype was seen ten or more times. The chain employs TRBV28 and TRBJ2-4; D is unresolved. Per germline, CDR1 MDHEN and CDR2 SYDVKM. The CDR3 totals 13 residues. V was pared by 11 bases and J by 2 bases, with 13 bases between. DNA of the CDR3: TGTGCCTCCTCGGGCAGAACCAAAAACATTCAGTACTTC. Its translation is CASSGRTKNIQYF.

The chain recombines TRBV20-1 with TRBJ2-2; 8 bases line up with TRBD2. Germline lookup yields CDR1 DFQATT and CDR2 SNEGSKA (reference sequence). V gave up 0 bases and J gave up 6 bases; unmatched junction bases: 9. The CDR3 sequence is 16 residues long. The CDR3 is CSARDDAGLVAGELFF. DNA for the CDR3: TGCAGTGCTAGAGATGACGCGGGACTAGTCGCCGGGGAGCTGTTTTTT.

This clonotype was counted ten times or more. This chain uses TRBV12-3 or TRBV12-4 with TRBJ2-3; D is ambiguous. Trimming shortened V by 10 bases and J by 2 bases, and 10 bases separated the two germline ends. The CDR3 is 12 amino acids. The CDR3: CATSTPTDTQYF. The DNA for the CDR3 is TGTGCCACGAGTACCCCCACAGATACGCAGTATTTT.

V and J are TRBV28 and TRBJ2-3, with TRBD1 matching over 7 bases. Germline CDR1 MDHEN, CDR2 SYDVKM. Losses at the gene ends were 6 bases for V and 0 bases for J; bases not matched to a gene: 6. The CDR3 is 15 residues long. Written as DNA, the CDR3 is TGTGCCAGCAGCCAGGGACAGTTTAGCACAGATACGCAGTATTTT. It is translated as CASSQGQFSTDTQYF.

The chain is built from TRBV15 and TRBJ2-3, with 7 positions matching TRBD2. The trim removed 7 bases at V and 5 bases at J, leaving 12 bases unmatched. The CDR3 loop spans 15 amino acids. Per the germline V gene, CDR1 is LNHNV and CDR2 is YYDKDF (reference sequence). In nucleotides, the CDR3 is TGTGCCACCAAGGCGGGCGGGAGTGTGTTAGATACGCAGTATTTT. It yields the protein CATKAGGSVLDTQYF. The complete variable domain, with remaining parts taken from reference TRBV15 and TRBJ2-3, reads DAMVIQNPRYQVTQFGKPVTLSCSQTLNHNVMYWYQQKSSQAPKLLFHYYDKDFNNEADTPDNFQSRRPNTSFCFLDIRSPGLGDTAMYLCATKAGGSVLDTQYFGPGTRLTVL.

In this sample, this clonotype turned up a few times. The V call is TRBV4-1, the J call TRBJ2-1, with TRBD2 as a possible D gene (5 bases). The CDR3 is 15 residues long. CDR1 is MGHRA, CDR2 YSYEKL, per germline. Trimming removed 4 bases at V and 7 bases at J, with 17 bases between. In nucleotides, the CDR3 is TGCGCCAGCAGCCTCGGGCCGTCGAGGGTTAATGAGCAGTTCTTC. Its protein is CASSLGPSRVNEQFF.

This rearrangement joins TRBV19 to TRBJ2-1, with D tentatively TRBD2 (6 bases). Looked up from germline, CDR1 is LNHDA and CDR2 is SQIVND (reference sequence). V was shortened by 8 bases and J by 5 bases, with 13 bases between the two germline ends. CDR3 length equals 13 residues. The CDR3 DNA reads as TGTGCCAGTCGGGAGTTCGTTCACAATGAGCAGTTCTTC. It yields the protein CASREFVHNEQFF.

This clonotype was seen at least ten times. The CDR3 spells CATSGEDTGELFF. CDR3 coding DNA: TGTGCCACCAGTGGGGAGGACACCGGGGAGCTGTTTTTT. The gene calls are TRBV24-1 and TRBJ2-2, with D possibly being TRBD2 (6 bases). CDR3 length: 13 amino acids. Deletions cut 5 bases from V and 3 bases from J, with 6 bases between. The germline CDR1 and CDR2 sequences are KGHDR and SFDVKD.